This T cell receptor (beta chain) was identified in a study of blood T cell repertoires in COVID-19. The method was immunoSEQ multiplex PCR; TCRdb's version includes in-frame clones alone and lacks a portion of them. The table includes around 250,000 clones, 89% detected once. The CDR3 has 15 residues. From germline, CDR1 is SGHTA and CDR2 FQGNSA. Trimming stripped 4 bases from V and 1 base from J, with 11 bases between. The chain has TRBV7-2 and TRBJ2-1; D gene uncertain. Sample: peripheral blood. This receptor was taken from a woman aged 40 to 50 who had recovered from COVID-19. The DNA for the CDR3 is TGTGCCAGCAGCTCGCTTGGCAGGTCCTACAATGAGCAGTTCTTC. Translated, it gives CASSSLGRSYNEQFF.